The present TCR beta chain was sequenced within a study of cytomegalovirus exposure and HLA in healthy donors. Study-wide background: Genetic ancestry analysis placed about 84% of the 300 to 400 donors that were genotyped in the Caucasian-associated cluster.

V lost 0 bases to trimming and J lost 0 bases, with 20 bases between them. CDR3 length: 19 amino acids. Germline values: CDR1 MDHEN, CDR2 SYDVKM. PCR amplification relied on 60 Vbeta primers (plus 13 Jbeta primers). The data were produced by immunoSEQ multiplex PCR, yet TCRdb's version contains in-frame clones alone and is incomplete. The sample holds fewer than 120,000 clones, 60% to 85% seen once. The chain is built from TRBV28 and TRBJ1-2; unclear D gene. The TCR was taken from a young woman in good health and CMV-seronegative. The material sequenced was PBMCs. The CDR3 coding sequence is TGTGCCAGCAGTTTATGGGAAGGTGGCACAGTCCAAGCTAACTATGGCTACACCTTC. This translates into CASSLWEGGTVQANYGYTF.